These 9 T cell receptor beta chains came from one sample sequenced in a study of blood T cells in healthy people across ages. Primed by a sample-barcoded 5' primer and a J-beta primer mix, a second PCR proceeded for roughly 6 to 12 cycles. TCRdb reprocessed the 5' RACE reads via MiXCR and lists one record per CDR3 protein. Altogether hundreds of thousands of distinct CDR3 sequences are present, roughly 64% being singletons, with the ten largest covering approximately 21%. Sequencing used blood. The receptors originated from a man aged 25-45 years in good health.

The chain carries TRBV28 and TRBJ2-7, with no clear D. The V gene's germline CDR1 is MDHEN and CDR2 SYDVKM. Trimming stripped 7 bases from V and 4 bases from J, with 17 bases between. The CDR3 contains 14 residues. CDR3: CASNVIGYVYEQYF. CDR3 bases: TGTGCCAGCAACGTGATTGGGTACGTTTACGAGCAGTACTTC.

This clonotype was observed a handful of times. The chain combines TRBV7-2 with TRBJ2-1, with TRBD1 as a possible D gene (6 bases). Germline loops: CDR1 SGHTA, CDR2 FQGNSA. CDR3 length: 16 amino acids. The V gene lost 3 bases and the J gene lost 0 bases, with 12 bases spanning the gap. The CDR3 DNA is TGTGCCAGCAGCTTTCTAGGGGGTAGCTCCTACAATGAGCAGTTCTTC. Translation: CASSFLGGSSYNEQFF.

As regards this clonotype: A much more abundant neighbour one base away suggests this may be a read error. The V and J genes are TRBV12-3 or TRBV12-4 and TRBJ1-1, with 7 bases aligning to TRBD1. V lost 3 bases, J lost 11 bases, and 3 bases stayed unmatched. The CDR3 spans 11 residues. In nucleotides, the CDR3 is TGTGCCAGCAGTTTCGACAGGGCGGCTTTCTTT. Protein sequence: CASSFDRAAFF.

This sequence joins TRBV20-1 and TRBJ2-5, with TRBD2 matching over 10 bases. Near its end, the DNA agrees better with TRBJ2-7, so the J call may be wrong. The CDR3 sequence is 14 residues long. CDR1 is DFQATT and CDR2 is SNEGSKA in the germline V gene (reference sequence). The DNA of the CDR3 is TGCAGTGCGGACCCCAGCGGGAGGGCGCCCGAGCAGTACTTC. Its translation is CSADPSGRAPEQYF.

This chain links TRBV18 with TRBJ1-1, with TRBD1 as a possible D gene (5 bases). The V end lost 3 bases, the J end lost 1 base, and 15 bases lay between the germline ends. The CDR3 loop spans 16 amino acids. CDR1 is KGHSH, CDR2 LQKENI, per germline. CDR3 DNA sequence: TGTGCCAGCTCACCCGCCGGGACTTCCCGGAACACTGAAGCTTTCTTT. It translates to CASSPAGTSRNTEAFF.

CDR3 protein: CASSLDFTAGGYEQYF. The CDR3 DNA sequence: TGTGCCAGCAGCTTAGACTTCACGGCGGGGGGCTACGAGCAGTACTTC. The chain couples TRBV7-2 to TRBJ2-4, with 8 bases that match TRBD2. The closer fit of TRBJ2-7 to the DNA end suggests the J call may be wrong. CDR1 SGHTA and CDR2 FQGNSA come from the germline V gene. This CDR3 contains 16 residues.

This chain connects TRBV5-4 to TRBJ2-1; perhaps TRBD2 as D (6 bases). The CDR3 runs to 13 residues. Trimming stripped 6 bases from V and 6 bases from J, with 13 bases between. Per the germline V gene, CDR1 is SGHNT and CDR2 is YYREEE (reference sequence). The chain's CDR3 is CASTRTSLNEQFF. The CDR3 DNA reads TGTGCCAGCACCCGAACTAGCCTCAATGAGCAGTTCTTC.

The chain recombines TRBV9 with TRBJ2-1, with a tentative D call TRBD1 (5 bases). Trimming took 5 bases from V and 0 from J, leaving 15 bases between them. The germline CDR1 and CDR2 sequences are SGDLS and YYNGEE. The CDR3 is 16 residues long. The CDR3: CASSPSQGPSYNEQFF. The CDR3 DNA follows: TGTGCCAGCAGTCCCTCCCAGGGTCCCTCCTACAATGAGCAGTTCTTC.

V and J are TRBV19 and TRBJ2-1; 8 bases align to TRBD1. Germline V gene data show CDR1 as LNHDA and CDR2 as SQIVND (reference sequence). Trimming at V came to 7 bases and at J to 9 bases, leaving 8 bases not matched to a gene. The CDR3 runs 13 residues. The CDR3 region is CASNGQGFGEQFF. The CDR3 DNA sequence: TGTGCCAGTAATGGACAGGGTTTCGGTGAGCAGTTCTTC.